The 30 T cell receptor beta chains given below trace back to one sample, sequenced in a study of blood T cell repertoires in COVID-19. Profiled with immunoSEQ multiplex PCR; TCRdb holds only in-frame clones, not every one. This sample has around 150,000 clones; 70% to 90% occur once, and the top ten carry 0.99%. Sequencing was performed on peripheral blood. The source is a man younger than 30 with acute or convalescent COVID-19.

The rearrangement uses TRBV2 and TRBJ2-3; 7 bases are a match to TRBD2. The CDR3 covers 14 residues. With 3 bases clipped from V and 7 bases from J, the junction kept 7 bases outside the gene matches. Germline V gene lookup returns CDR1 SNHLY and CDR2 FYNNEI. The CDR3 protein is CASSDLAGTNTQYF. CDR3 nucleotide sequence: TGTGCCAGCAGTGACCTCGCAGGGACTAATACGCAGTATTTT. The complete variable domain, with remaining parts taken from reference TRBV2 and TRBJ2-3, reads EPEVTQTPSHQVTQMGQEVILRCVPISNHLYFYWYRQILGQKVEFLVSFYNNEISEKSEIFDDQFSVERPDGSNFTLKIRSTKLEDSAMYFCASSDLAGTNTQYFGPGTRLTVL.

The chain combines TRBV6-1 with TRBJ1-5; TRBD1 matches at 8 bases. In germline, CDR1 is MNHNS, CDR2 SASEGT. The CDR3 length is 17 residues. V shed 3 bases, J shed 0 bases, and the junction held 7 bases outside the gene matches. The CDR3 coding sequence is TGTGCCAGCAGTGAGACAGGGGCCGCCCTTAGCAATCAGCCCCAGCATTTT. This gives the protein CASSETGAALSNQPQHF.

The chain recombines TRBV19 with TRBJ1-5; 7 bases align to TRBD1. CDR1 is LNHDA, CDR2 SQIVND, per germline (reference sequence). This CDR3 is 15 amino acids long. Losses at the gene ends were 5 bases for V and 1 base for J; bases not matched to a gene: 5. CDR3 protein: CASSPNRGSNQPQHF. The CDR3 DNA is TGTGCCAGTAGTCCCAACAGGGGAAGCAATCAGCCCCAGCATTTT.

This clone has just one count. The gene calls are TRBV7-6 and TRBJ2-3; 10 nucleotides agree with TRBD1. The CDR3 contains 18 residues. Germline CDR1 reads SGHVS; CDR2 reads FNYEAQ. V was clipped by 1 base and J by 6 bases; unmatched bases: 13. The CDR3 nucleotides are TGTGCCAGCAGCTTAGGACAGGGGGCGATTTACTCCGCGGATACGCAGTATTTT. This encodes CASSLGQGAIYSADTQYF.

The chain couples TRBV7-6 to TRBJ2-5, with TRBD1 matching over 7 bases. J was trimmed by 5 bases and V by 5 bases; bases with no gene match: 11. The CDR3 length is 15 residues. Germline-derived CDR1 and CDR2 are SGHVS and FNYEAQ. CDR3 sequence reads: CASSPGWTGRETQYF. In nucleotides, the CDR3 is TGTGCCAGCAGCCCCGGATGGACAGGCCGGGAGACCCAGTACTTC.

This sequence joins TRBV6-5 and TRBJ1-2; 8 bases match TRBD1. Germline V CDR1 and CDR2: MNHEY, SVGAGI. V lost 0 bases, J lost 3 bases, and 6 bases stayed unmatched. This CDR3 spans 16 amino acids. The CDR3 spells CASSYSGQGTYYGYTF. The CDR3 nucleotides read TGTGCCAGCAGTTACTCTGGACAGGGTACCTACTATGGCTACACCTTC.

The chain carries TRBV3-1 (or the pseudogene TRBV3-2) and TRBJ2-5, with 11 bases aligning to TRBD1. The V gene end was trimmed by 4 bases and the J gene end by 5 bases; junction bases not matched to a gene: 12. Germline V lookup: CDR1 LGHDT, CDR2 YNNKEL (reference sequence). This CDR3 has 17 residues. The CDR3 DNA is TGTGCCAGCAGCCCCACGGACAGGGGGCTTGGCTTGGAGACCCAGTACTTC. Amino acids: CASSPTDRGLGLETQYF.

V and J are TRBV10-3 and TRBJ1-6; 7 bases map to TRBD1. V gave up 6 bases and J gave up 8 bases; unmatched junction bases: 4. Germline lookup yields CDR1 ENHRY and CDR2 SYGVKD. The CDR3 runs to 13 residues. The CDR3 sequence is CAISSDRDSPLHF. Written as DNA, the CDR3 is TGTGCCATCAGCAGCGACAGGGATTCACCCCTCCACTTT.

V gene TRBV6-1 combines with J gene TRBJ1-6, with TRBD1 matching 7 bases. The germline gives CDR1 MNHNS, CDR2 SASEGT. The CDR3 sequence is 19 residues long. Unmatched junction bases numbered 19, after V lost 4 bases and J lost 7 bases. As DNA, the CDR3 is TGTGCCAGCAGTGCCGGGACAGCCCGGCGTATGGCTTTGAATTCACCCCTCCACTTT. Translation gives CASSAGTARRMALNSPLHF.

The V and J genes are TRBV18 and TRBJ2-7; a possible D gene is TRBD1 (7 bases). Between the trimmed V and J ends, which lost 3 bases and 6 bases, there was a span of 18 bases. Germline assignment: CDR1 KGHSH and CDR2 LQKENI. The CDR3 runs 15 residues. CDR3: CASSPTQGTRGEQYF. CDR3 nucleotide sequence: TGTGCCAGCTCACCTACACAGGGGACTCGGGGCGAGCAGTACTTC.

The V and J genes are TRBV7-2 and TRBJ2-1; no definite D call. V lost 3 bases, J lost 0 bases, and 9 bases lay in between. CDR3 length: 15 amino acids. The germline gives CDR1 SGHTA, CDR2 FQGNSA. CDR3 region: CASSFSRSSYNEQFF. CDR3 sequence (DNA): TGTGCCAGCAGCTTTTCGCGGAGCTCCTACAATGAGCAGTTCTTC.

V usage is TRBV18 and J usage is TRBJ2-5; TRBD2 matches at 10 bases. Trimming removed 3 bases from V and 2 bases from J; junction bases left unmatched: 6. Germline CDR1 KGHSH, CDR2 LQKENI. The length of the CDR3 is 16 residues. In DNA, the CDR3 is TGTGCCAGCTCACCCCTAGCGGGGGAAATGCAAGAGACCCAGTACTTC. This sequence encodes CASSPLAGEMQETQYF.

The genes are TRBV5-1 and TRBJ1-1; weak D call: TRBD1 (5 bases). CDR3 length: 17 amino acids. V was pared by 0 bases and J by 0 bases, with 15 bases between. The germline CDR1 and CDR2 sequences are SGHRS and YFSETQ. CDR3 sequence reads: CASSLVQGPFMNTEAFF. The DNA of the CDR3 is TGCGCCAGCAGCTTGGTTCAGGGCCCATTTATGAACACTGAAGCTTTCTTT.

The gene calls are TRBV4-1 and TRBJ1-5; D is ambiguous. This CDR3 is built from 15 residues. Deletions cut 0 bases from V and 0 bases from J, with 6 bases between. Germline values: CDR1 MGHRA, CDR2 YSYEKL. In DNA, the CDR3 is TGCGCCAGCAGCCAAGAACCAGGTAGCAATCAGCCCCAGCATTTT. Its protein product is CASSQEPGSNQPQHF.

The chain uses TRBV19 and TRBJ1-1, with TRBD1 identical over 7 bases. Germline V lookup: CDR1 LNHDA, CDR2 SQIVND (reference sequence). Losses at the gene ends were 10 bases for V and 0 bases for J; bases not matched to a gene: 5. The CDR3 is 13 residues long. The CDR3 is CATSGQLNTEAFF. The CDR3 region has the DNA TGTGCCACCTCGGGACAGTTGAACACTGAAGCTTTCTTT.

This chain joins TRBV5-6 and TRBJ1-2; D ambiguous. Germline V gene sequence: CDR1 SGHDT, CDR2 YYEEEE. With 5 bases removed from V and 5 bases from J, the gap between germline ends came to 10 bases. The CDR3 has 12 residues. Here the CDR3 DNA reads TGTGCCAGCAGTGGAGGAAAATATGGCTACACCTTC. Its protein product is CASSGGKYGYTF.

This clone was found once. This chain joins TRBV6-4 and TRBJ2-1; 16 bases match TRBD2. The junction had 7 bases not matched to a gene; V was cut back by 6 bases and J by 5 bases. Germline V gene sequence: CDR1 MRHNA, CDR2 SNTAGT. The CDR3 loop spans 17 amino acids. The CDR3 DNA follows: TGTGCCAGCAGGTGGGGACTAGCGGGGGGGAGGAACAATGAGCAGTTCTTC. Translated, it gives CASRWGLAGGRNNEQFF.

This clone came up once. V gene TRBV30 combines with J gene TRBJ1-4; no clear D gene. The CDR3 loop spans 13 amino acids. Germline lookup yields CDR1 GTSNPN and CDR2 SVGIG (reference sequence). V was clipped by 2 bases and J by 5 bases, with 9 bases between them. The CDR3 sequence: CAWSNQNNEKLFF. CDR3 bases: TGTGCCTGGAGTAATCAGAACAATGAAAAACTGTTTTTT. The full variable domain, with the rest looked up from reference TRBV30 and TRBJ1-4, is SQTIHQWPATLVQPVGSPLSLECTVEGTSNPNLYWYRQAAGRGLQLLFYSVGIGQISSEVPQNLSASRPQDRQFILSSKKLLLSDSGFYLCAWSNQNNEKLFFGSGTQLSVL.

The chain carries TRBV7-9 and TRBJ1-1, with unresolved D. V gave up 5 bases and J gave up 1 base, with 8 bases separating them. The germline V gene has CDR1 SEHNR and CDR2 FQNEAQ (reference sequence). The CDR3 loop spans 13 amino acids. CDR3 residues: CASSAQANTEAFF. The CDR3 DNA reads as TGTGCCAGCAGCGCCCAAGCGAACACTGAAGCTTTCTTT.

The chain carries TRBV5-1 and TRBJ2-3; possible D gene TRBD2, 5 bases. The length of the CDR3 is 17 residues. V dropped 1 base and J dropped 0 bases, with 15 bases sitting between them. Germline lookup yields CDR1 SGHRS and CDR2 YFSETQ. CDR3 sequence: CASSLRNGRTSTDTQYF. CDR3 nucleotides: TGCGCCAGCAGCTTGAGGAACGGAAGGACTAGCACAGATACGCAGTATTTT. Variable domain in full (rest from reference TRBV5-1 and TRBJ2-3): KAGVTQTPRYLIKTRGQQVTLSCSPISGHRSVSWYQQTPGQGLQFLFEYFSETQRNKGNFPGRFSGRQFSNSRSEMNVSTLELGDSALYLCASSLRNGRTSTDTQYFGPGTRLTVL.

The V and J genes are TRBV11-2 and TRBJ1-1; no definite D call. Germline CDR1 and CDR2: SGHAT and FQNNGV. The CDR3 extends over 14 amino acids. Trimming pared 5 bases from V and 1 base from J, leaving 11 bases between. Here the CDR3 reads CASSQNRQNTEAFF. The CDR3, as DNA: TGTGCCAGCAGCCAAAACCGACAGAACACTGAAGCTTTCTTT.

The sample holds a few counts of this clone. This sequence joins TRBV20-1 and TRBJ2-7; maybe TRBD1 (6 bases). Per germline, CDR1 DFQATT and CDR2 SNEGSKA (reference sequence). V shed 6 bases and J shed 3 bases, with 9 bases lying between them. CDR3 length: 11 residues. The CDR3 DNA is TGCAGTGCCAAGACAGGCTACGAGCAGTACGTC. Protein sequence: CSAKTGYEQYV.

The rearrangement joins TRBV19 to TRBJ2-2, with TRBD2 matching 10 bases. This CDR3 region has 16 residues. Trimming at V came to 1 base and at J to 2 bases, leaving 1 base not matched to a gene. Germline lookup yields CDR1 LNHDA and CDR2 SQIVND (reference sequence). Here the CDR3 DNA reads TGTGCCAGTAGTATAGGGACTAGCGGTAACACCGGGGAGCTGTTTTTT. Translated: CASSIGTSGNTGELFF.

The chain combines TRBV7-2 with TRBJ2-2; TRBD1 matches at 7 bases. Looked up from germline, CDR1 is SGHTA and CDR2 is FQGNSA. The CDR3 consists of 18 residues. The trim removed 1 base at V and 1 base at J, leaving 9 bases unmatched. The CDR3 DNA is TGTGCCAGCAGCTTAGGGGTCCCCGGGACAGTGAACACCGGGGAGCTGTTTTTT. It specifies CASSLGVPGTVNTGELFF.

This clone showed up just a few times. The chain couples TRBV4-2 to TRBJ1-4; D uncertain. This CDR3 region has 15 residues. The germline gives CDR1 LGHNA, CDR2 YNFKEQ. The V end was cut by 0 bases, the J end by 2 bases, with 7 bases between. The CDR3 coding sequence is TGTGCCAGCAGCCAAGAATACCAGACTAATGAAAAACTGTTTTTT. It encodes CASSQEYQTNEKLFF.

The chain employs TRBV20-1 and TRBJ2-7, with 7 bases matching TRBD2. J lost 3 bases, V lost 6 bases, and 2 bases had no gene match. The germline CDR1 and CDR2 sequences are DFQATT and SNEGSKA (reference sequence). This CDR3 comprises 11 residues. CDR3 coding DNA: TGCAGTGCGTCTAGCGGCTACGAGCAGTACTTC. As protein: CSASSGYEQYF.

The CDR3 is CASSYTQTGNYGYTF. In nucleotides, the CDR3 is TGTGCCAGCAGTTACACCCAGACAGGGAACTATGGCTACACCTTC. The chain has TRBV6-5 and TRBJ1-2, with 7 positions matching TRBD1. CDR1 and CDR2 (germline): MNHEY, SVGAGI. CDR3 length: 15 residues. V lost 2 bases to trimming and J lost 2 bases; unmatched junction nucleotides: 5.

This sequence joins TRBV7-9 and TRBJ1-1; 8 bases align to TRBD1. Germline values: CDR1 SEHNR, CDR2 FQNEAQ (reference sequence). V lost 4 bases and J lost 4; bases outside the gene matches: 2. There are 13 residues in the CDR3. CDR3 amino acids: CASSSDRVTEAFF. CDR3 sequence (DNA): TGTGCCAGCAGCTCGGACAGGGTCACTGAAGCTTTCTTT.

V gene TRBV19 combines with J gene TRBJ1-1; D possibly corresponds to TRBD1 (5 bases). V lost 6 bases and J 0 bases, leaving 11 bases between the germline ends. The CDR3 has 14 residues. CDR1 and CDR2 from the germline V gene are LNHDA and SQIVND (reference sequence). The CDR3 reads CASRSTGLNTEAFF. CDR3 nucleotides: TGTGCCAGTAGGTCTACAGGCTTGAACACTGAAGCTTTCTTT. The full variable domain, in which reference TRBV19 and TRBJ1-1 provide the parts outside the CDR3, is DGGITQSPKYLFRKEGQNVTLSCEQNLNHDAMYWYRQDPGQGLRLIYYSQIVNDFQKGDIAEGYSVSREKKESFPLTVTSAQKNPTAFYLCASRSTGLNTEAFFGQGTRLTVV.

The CDR3 DNA reads as TGTGCCAGCAGCCAAATAGCGGGGTACACCGGGGAGCTGTTTTTT. Translating it yields CASSQIAGYTGELFF. The chain has TRBV16 and TRBJ2-2; 8 bases are a match to TRBD2. The trim removed 2 bases at V and 3 bases at J, leaving 2 bases unmatched. In germline, CDR1 is KGHSY, CDR2 FQNENV. CDR3 length: 15 residues.